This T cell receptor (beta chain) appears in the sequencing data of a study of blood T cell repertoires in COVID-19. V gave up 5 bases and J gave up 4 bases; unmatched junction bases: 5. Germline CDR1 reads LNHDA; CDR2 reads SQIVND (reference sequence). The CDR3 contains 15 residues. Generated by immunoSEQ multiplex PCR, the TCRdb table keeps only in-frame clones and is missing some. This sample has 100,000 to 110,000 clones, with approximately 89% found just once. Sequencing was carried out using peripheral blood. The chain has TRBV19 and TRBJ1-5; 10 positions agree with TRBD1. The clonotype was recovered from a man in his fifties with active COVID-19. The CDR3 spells CASSRRQGANQPQHF. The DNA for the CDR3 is TGTGCCAGTAGTCGCAGACAGGGGGCGAATCAGCCCCAGCATTTT.